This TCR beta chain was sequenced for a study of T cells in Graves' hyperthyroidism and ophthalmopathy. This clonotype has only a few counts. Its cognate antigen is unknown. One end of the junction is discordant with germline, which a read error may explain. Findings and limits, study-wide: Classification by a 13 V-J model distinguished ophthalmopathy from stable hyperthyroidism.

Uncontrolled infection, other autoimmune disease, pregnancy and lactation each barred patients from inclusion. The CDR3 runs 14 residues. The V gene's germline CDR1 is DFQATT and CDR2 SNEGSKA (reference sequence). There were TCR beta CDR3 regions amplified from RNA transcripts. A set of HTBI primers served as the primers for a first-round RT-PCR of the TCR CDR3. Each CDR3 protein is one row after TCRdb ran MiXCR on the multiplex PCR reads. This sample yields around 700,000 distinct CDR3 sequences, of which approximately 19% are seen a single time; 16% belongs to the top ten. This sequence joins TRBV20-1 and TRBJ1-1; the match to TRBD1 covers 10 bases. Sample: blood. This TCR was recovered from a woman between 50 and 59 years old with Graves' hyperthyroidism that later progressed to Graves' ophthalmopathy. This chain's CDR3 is CSARGTGENTEAFF. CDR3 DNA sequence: TGCAGTGCCAGAGGGACAGGGGAGAACACTGAAGCTTTCTTT.